The next 10 T cell receptor beta chains were all read from a single sample in a study of blood T cell repertoires in COVID-19. Generated by immunoSEQ multiplex PCR, the TCRdb table keeps only in-frame clones and is missing some. The sample records 200,000 to 250,000 clones, around 90% being singletons. Sequencing input: peripheral blood. The receptors were gathered from a woman younger than 30 who had recovered from COVID-19.

V gene TRBV7-9 combines with J gene TRBJ2-2; 7 bases are a match to TRBD2. Germline CDR1 and CDR2: SEHNR and FQNEAQ (reference sequence). J was trimmed by 3 bases and V by 5 bases; bases with no gene match: 6. This CDR3 has 15 amino acids. CDR3 nucleotide sequence: TGTGCCAGCAGCCTAGGGACTACCCACACCGGGGAGCTGTTTTTT. Translating gives CASSLGTTHTGELFF.

The chain couples TRBV5-6 to TRBJ1-1; no clear D. The CDR3 length is 16 residues. With 4 bases removed from V and 0 bases from J, the gap between germline ends came to 16 bases. The germline gives CDR1 SGHDT, CDR2 YYEEEE. The CDR3 region has the DNA TGTGCCAGCAGCGGAACCCACAGAGACATGAACACTGAAGCTTTCTTT. Protein product: CASSGTHRDMNTEAFF.

The chain employs TRBV28 and TRBJ1-5; no reliable D call. The CDR3 runs to 13 residues. V lost 3 bases to trimming and J lost 4 bases, with 7 bases between them. CDR1 and CDR2 from the germline V gene are MDHEN and SYDVKM. CDR3 nucleotide sequence: TGTGCCAGCAGTTTGTTAGTAAATCAGCCCCAGCATTTT. This translates into CASSLLVNQPQHF.

The chain employs TRBV6-2 or TRBV6-3 and TRBJ1-5; 8 positions agree with TRBD1. V lost 6 bases and J lost 0; bases outside the gene matches: 4. The CDR3 length is 15 residues. The V gene's germline CDR1 is MNHEY and CDR2 SVGEGT. CDR3 nucleotide sequence: TGTGCCAGCAGCACGGACAGGGTTAGCAATCAGCCCCAGCATTTT. It is translated as CASSTDRVSNQPQHF.

The gene calls are TRBV24-1 and TRBJ2-1; 8 nucleotides match TRBD2. This CDR3 is 17 amino acids long. The junction had 9 bases not matched to a gene; V was cut back by 4 bases and J by 2 bases. Germline-derived CDR1 and CDR2 are KGHDR and SFDVKD. The CDR3 reads CATSDHRGGRTYNEQFF. DNA of the CDR3: TGTGCCACCAGTGACCACCGGGGGGGGAGAACCTACAATGAGCAGTTCTTC.

The J gene is TRBJ2-5, the V gene TRBV4-3; the D is unclear. V dropped 4 bases and J dropped 2 bases, with 8 bases sitting between them. CDR3 length: 13 amino acids. Germline V gene sequence: CDR1 LGHNA, CDR2 YSLEER. CDR3 amino acids: CASSRLRQETQYF. CDR3 nucleotides: TGCGCCAGCAGCCGGTTGAGGCAAGAGACCCAGTACTTC.

CDR3 nucleotides: TGTGCCAGCAGTTACTCGGGCCCTAACTATGGCTACACCTTC. Translating gives CASSYSGPNYGYTF. The V call is TRBV6-2 or TRBV6-3, the J call TRBJ1-2; no definite D call. Germline V gives CDR1 MNHEY, CDR2 SVGEGT. V shed 0 bases and J shed 0 bases, with 5 bases lying between them. The CDR3 runs 14 residues.

The rearrangement joins TRBV19 to TRBJ2-1; 7 nucleotides align to TRBD2. Germline V gene sequence: CDR1 LNHDA, CDR2 SQIVND (reference sequence). After removal of 10 bases from V and 3 bases from J, the junction contained 9 bases not matched to a gene. CDR3 length equals 14 residues. CDR3 amino acids: CATTPTGGYNEQFF. As DNA, the CDR3 is TGTGCCACCACCCCCACGGGAGGCTACAATGAGCAGTTCTTC.

The chain is built from TRBV3-1 (or the pseudogene TRBV3-2) and TRBJ2-5; weak D call: TRBD2 (5 bases). Trimming took 2 bases from V and 9 from J, leaving 7 bases between them. Germline CDR1 and CDR2: LGHDT and YNNKEL (reference sequence). The CDR3 runs to 11 residues. This CDR3 reads CASSQPGAQYF. CDR3 bases: TGTGCCAGCAGCCAACCCGGGGCCCAGTACTTC.

V and J are TRBV3-1 (or the pseudogene TRBV3-2) and TRBJ2-1; 12 positions agree with TRBD1. This CDR3 contains 17 residues. Germline V gives CDR1 LGHDT, CDR2 YNNKEL (reference sequence). Trimming removed 6 bases from V and 10 bases from J; junction bases left unmatched: 16. CDR3 bases: TGTGCCAGCAGTTTTGGGACAGGGGGCGCAGGGGACCCGGAGCAGTTCTTC. Translating gives CASSFGTGGAGDPEQFF.